The T cell receptor beta chain described here comes from a study of T cell repertoires in cytomegalovirus infection. Turning to the study itself: Both CMV infection and a matching HLA type were indicated by public TCR beta signatures. Study-wide findings and caveats: HLA-C-restricted CMV-specific TCR beta clonotypes prevailed in the ex vivo response. Summed frequency of shared TCR beta families picked out CMV carriers who also had the relevant HLA.

On this clonotype itself: The antigen is unknown.

TCRdb passed the reads through MiXCR, listing each CDR3 protein once. This table holds a few hundred thousand distinct CDR3 sequences, roughly an eighth found once. V shed 8 bases and J shed 6 bases, with 8 bases lying between them. Germline CDR1 and CDR2: SEHNR and FQNEAQ (reference sequence). The length of the CDR3 is 11 residues. The TCR comes from a human donor in good health (CMV status not recorded). Some clones in this sample may be carry-over from other donors' samples. The V call is TRBV7-9, the J call TRBJ2-1, with no clear D. Sequences were obtained from PBMCs. The CDR3 nucleotides are TGTGCCAGCCCAGGAGTCAATGAGCAGTTCTTC. It translates to CASPGVNEQFF.